This is a list of T cell receptor beta chains from one sample in a study of blood T cell repertoires in COVID-19. This table comes from immunoSEQ multiplex PCR, and its TCRdb copy is limited to in-frame clones, with some not included. The sample has around 94,000 clones, roughly 92% seen once. The sequenced material came from peripheral blood. All receptors come from a woman between 50 and 59 years old with COVID-19, enrolled during active disease. Each CDR3 is given with its conserved first and last residue.

>TRBV15|TRBJ1-3
CATSREFFLAGNTIYF
>TRBV7-2|TRBJ2-3
CASSTGGGRTDTQYF
>TRBV11-3|TRBJ1-6
CASTPGQSSYNSPLHF
>TRBV25-1|TRBJ1-1
CASSEGGPFFMNTEAFF
>TRBV2|TRBJ2-3
CASRPDRGSVDTQYF
>TRBV5-1|TRBJ2-2
CASSLFPSGPNTGELFF
>TRBV5-1|TRBJ2-1
CASSLGGGTYNEQFF
>TRBV5-1|TRBJ1-5
CASSLSSSRNQPQHF
>TRBV9|TRBJ1-2
CASSGGGAYGYTF
>TRBV19|TRBJ1-2
CASSPTSEVYGYTF
>TRBV15|TRBJ1-1
CATSRLSSEAFF
>TRBV3-1/TRBV3-2|TRBJ2-5
CASSRYAGRETQYF
>TRBV5-4|TRBJ1-1
CASSLGRGRGDTEAFF
>TRBV27|TRBJ2-7
CASSSYDTSSYEQYF
>TRBV5-1|TRBJ1-2
CASSLDRGRLSYGYTF
>TRBV19|TRBJ2-2
CATGTGARGELFF
>TRBV27|TRBJ1-6
CASRTSDRAESPLHF
>TRBV12-3/TRBV12-4|TRBJ2-7
CASSLTGSYEQYF
>TRBV10-3|TRBJ2-2
CATGLAGGPGELFF
>TRBV18|TRBJ1-5
CASSPGLNQPQHF
>TRBV25-1|TRBJ2-5
CASRPRDRAVKTRETQYF
>TRBV28|TRBJ1-2
CASTRSGQGHYGYTF
>TRBV28|TRBJ1-2
CASSLFEQGNGYTF
>TRBV10-3|TRBJ2-1
CAIRAIAGDSYNEQFF
>TRBV5-8|TRBJ1-5
CASSWGTGKDQPQHF
>TRBV18|TRBJ1-3
CASSPLGGSGNTIYF
>TRBV19|TRBJ2-3
CATRLAGWSDTQYF
>TRBV5-1|TRBJ2-7
CASSLNSGIYEQYF
>TRBV28|TRBJ1-1
CASTIQGRALGEAFF
>TRBV24-1|TRBJ1-1
CATSFGMNTEAFF
>TRBV7-9|TRBJ1-2
CATDRRSYGYTF
>TRBV4-1|TRBJ1-3
CASSQPDRFSGNTIYF
>TRBV24-1|TRBJ1-6
CAKGTDNSPLHF
>TRBV14|TRBJ1-6
CASSQTHGSPLHF
>TRBV19|TRBJ2-3
CASSTMEDTQYF
>TRBV5-4|TRBJ2-4
CASSFLGGNIQYF
>TRBV11-3|TRBJ1-2
CASSQGGRTGIGYTF
>TRBV9|TRBJ2-2
CASSPLVRTGGAFGGELFF
>TRBV7-3|TRBJ2-2
CASSPDLNTGELFF
>TRBV27|TRBJ1-2
CASSLSAGDTIYGYTF
>TRBV28|TRBJ1-2
CASSSVGRGSNYGYTF
>TRBV18|TRBJ2-5
CASSPLGTRVQETQYF
>TRBV11-1|TRBJ2-3
CASREQGTDTQYF
>TRBV25-1|TRBJ2-2
CASSELLGQGNTGELFF
>TRBV7-3|TRBJ2-2
CASSASTGELFF
>TRBV7-2|TRBJ1-5
CASSLGTGENQPQHF